This T cell receptor beta chain is drawn from a study of Ad26.COV2.S vaccination and SARS-CoV-2 variants. Study-wide results and limits: Placebo recipients had lower spike-specific TCR breadth than vaccine recipients. Across vaccine and placebo recipients, the breadth of non-spike TCRs was similar.

Sequencing was performed with immunoSEQ multiplex PCR; in TCRdb, only in-frame clones are kept and a portion is missing. The sample records around 300,000 clones, approximately 86% being singletons. This clone was observed a few times. What it recognizes is unknown. Treatment noted: 15 to 20 received Ad26.COV2.S at low or high dose, single or two shots; roughly 5 received placebo; per-sample allocation not given. On day 63 after the first injection, vaccine and placebo recipients gave samples. This specimen was peripheral blood, taken in a trial of Ad26.COV2.S vaccine versus placebo. The sequence came from a person aged 18-65 years who received the Ad26.COV2.S COVID-19 vaccine or a placebo.

The CDR3 coding sequence is TGTGCCACCAGTGAAAGCGGGGGGGCTCGGGAGACCCAGTACTTC. Translating gives CATSESGGARETQYF. The chain links TRBV24-1 to TRBJ2-5, with 10 bases aligning to TRBD2. Germline V gene sequence: CDR1 KGHDR, CDR2 SFDVKD. J gave up 5 bases and V 4 bases, and 6 bases lay outside the gene matches. This CDR3 has 15 amino acids.